These T cell receptor beta chains were read from a single sample in a study of T cell repertoires in cytomegalovirus infection. TCRdb recomputed calls from the reads with MiXCR, one row per CDR3 protein. Among nearly 650,000 distinct CDR3 sequences listed, 20% to 25% were seen once. Sequences were obtained from CD8+ T cells from PBMCs. These receptors were taken from a human donor in good health (CMV status not recorded). Some clones in this sample may be carry-over from other donors' samples. Both conserved end residues are part of each CDR3. The D gene is left open where the match is weak.

d_call	j_call	v_call	cdr3_aa
TRBD1	TRBJ2-5	TRBV13	CASSTLDRYQETQYF
TRBD2	TRBJ2-3	TRBV2	CASSRKRGAPGTDTQYF
TRBD1	TRBJ1-1	TRBV5-6	CASSILQGFPEAFF
NA	TRBJ2-3	TRBV12-3/TRBV12-4	CASSSGGGVTDTQYF
NA	TRBJ2-1	TRBV7-2	CASSFPGKNNEQFF
TRBD2	TRBJ2-3	TRBV7-2	CASSPPSGGPPTDTQYF
NA	TRBJ1-2	TRBV20-1	CSAKKDSPDLNYGYTF
NA	TRBJ2-3	TRBV7-8	CASSLGVGGPLADTQYF
TRBD1	TRBJ1-2	TRBV20-1	CSATGTEFLNYGYTF
NA	TRBJ1-1	TRBV7-6	CASSLVRDTEAFF
TRBD2	TRBJ2-5	TRBV6-6	CASKGTTRETQYF
NA	TRBJ2-5	TRBV7-9	CASSHPGDREETQYF
TRBD2	TRBJ2-7	TRBV6-5	CASSPMGGDFEQYF
NA	TRBJ2-2	TRBV7-2	CASSYTVGELFF
TRBD2	TRBJ2-1	TRBV27	CASSLGGDLNEQFF
TRBD2	TRBJ2-1	TRBV4-2	CASSQELAGAQNEQFF
NA	TRBJ2-1	TRBV27	CASSSAGNEQFF
NA	TRBJ1-1	TRBV29-1	CSLDVGRLGNTEAFF
TRBD1	TRBJ2-2	TRBV28	CASNPGQMNTGELFF
NA	TRBJ1-5	TRBV20-1	CSARPSTVLSNQPQHF
NA	TRBJ2-6	TRBV28	CASSWGQRETGANVLTF
NA	TRBJ2-1	TRBV29-1	CSVRGGNEQFF
NA	TRBJ2-7	TRBV20-1	CSAREGRMGFSYEQYF
TRBD1	TRBJ1-5	TRBV12-3/TRBV12-4	CASSLRWRGLDQPQHF
NA	TRBJ2-3	TRBV6-1	CASSRPGGVSTDTQYF
TRBD1	TRBJ2-5	TRBV5-1	CASRGQGQETQYF
NA	TRBJ2-2	TRBV7-9	CASSFPDTGELFF
NA	TRBJ1-5	TRBV24-1	CATGGDSIISNQPQHF
TRBD1	TRBJ2-3	TRBV7-8	CASSRSGTGRSTDTQYF
TRBD2	TRBJ2-7	TRBV20-1	CSARKAGESYEQYF
NA	TRBJ1-2	TRBV6-5	CASSYSPLGPRETNYGYTF
NA	TRBJ2-7	TRBV7-2	CASSLARGGSYEQYF
TRBD2	TRBJ2-2	TRBV15	CATSRDISGGVTGELFF
TRBD1	TRBJ1-2	TRBV28	CASSPTGTGFYGYTF
TRBD1	TRBJ2-7	TRBV2	CASSGGTVPNYEQYF
TRBD1	TRBJ2-1	TRBV7-9	CASSPGQGGEQFF
NA	TRBJ2-7	TRBV7-2	CASSTYALLGSEEQYF
NA	TRBJ1-1	TRBV4-1	CASSQVRSTPQAFF
NA	TRBJ1-1	TRBV7-6	CASSNTRDREAFF
NA	TRBJ2-2	TRBV25-1	CASSEFLIAGRTGELFF
TRBD1	TRBJ1-2	TRBV27	CASSLSASTGTYGYTF
TRBD2	TRBJ2-7	TRBV20-1	CSARSGLADKTSYEQYF
NA	TRBJ2-1	TRBV19	CASSMGTILNEQFF
TRBD1	TRBJ2-1	TRBV29-1	CSVARTGKDEQFF
NA	TRBJ1-2	TRBV28	CASSLDTSYGYTF
NA	TRBJ1-2	TRBV27	CASSLSGANYGYTF